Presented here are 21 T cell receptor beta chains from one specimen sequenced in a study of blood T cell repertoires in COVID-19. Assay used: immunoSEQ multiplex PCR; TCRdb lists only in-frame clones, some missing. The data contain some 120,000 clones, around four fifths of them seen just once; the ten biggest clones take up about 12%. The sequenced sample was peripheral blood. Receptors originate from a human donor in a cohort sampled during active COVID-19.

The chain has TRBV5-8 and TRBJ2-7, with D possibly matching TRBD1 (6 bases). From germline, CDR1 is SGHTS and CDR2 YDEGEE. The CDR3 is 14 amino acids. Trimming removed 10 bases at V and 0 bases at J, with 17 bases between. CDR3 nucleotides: TGTGCCTCAGCATTTGGACAGCACTCCTACGAGCAGTACTTC. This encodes CASAFGQHSYEQYF.

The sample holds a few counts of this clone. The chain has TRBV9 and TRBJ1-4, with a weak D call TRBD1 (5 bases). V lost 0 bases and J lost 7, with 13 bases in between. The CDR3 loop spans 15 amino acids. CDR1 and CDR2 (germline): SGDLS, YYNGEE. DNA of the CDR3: TGTGCCAGCAGCGTAGGTGCGGGGCCGGTTGAAAAACTGTTTTTT. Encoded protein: CASSVGAGPVEKLFF.

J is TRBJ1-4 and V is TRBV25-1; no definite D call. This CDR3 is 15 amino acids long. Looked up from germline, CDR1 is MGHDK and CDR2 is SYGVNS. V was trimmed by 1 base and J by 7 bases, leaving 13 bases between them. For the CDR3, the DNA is TGTGCCAGCAGTGAATTCGGGGATTCGAGTGAAAAACTGTTTTTT. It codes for CASSEFGDSSEKLFF.

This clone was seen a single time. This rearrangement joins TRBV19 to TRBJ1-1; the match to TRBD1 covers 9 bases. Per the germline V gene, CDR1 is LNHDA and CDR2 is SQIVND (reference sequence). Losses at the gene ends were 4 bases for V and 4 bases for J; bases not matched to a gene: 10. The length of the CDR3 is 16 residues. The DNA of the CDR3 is TGTGCCAGTAGTACCGGGACAGGGCTATTGAGCACTGAAGCTTTCTTT. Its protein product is CASSTGTGLLSTEAFF.

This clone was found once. CDR3 DNA sequence: TGCGCCAGCAGCTTGGACAGGTTCAATGAGCAGTTCTTC. Its translation is CASSLDRFNEQFF. The J gene is TRBJ2-1, the V gene TRBV5-1, with D possibly matching TRBD1 (5 bases). The V end lost 0 bases, the J end lost 6 bases, and 7 bases lay between the germline ends. This CDR3 is built from 13 residues. Germline CDR1 and CDR2: SGHRS and YFSETQ.

The CDR3 sequence: CASVGGDPNQPQHF. The CDR3 bases are TGTGCCAGCGTAGGCGGGGACCCCAATCAGCCCCAGCATTTT. This sequence joins TRBV2 and TRBJ1-5, with D possibly matching TRBD1 (5 bases). CDR3 length: 14 amino acids. V was shortened by 8 bases and J by 3 bases, with 14 bases between the two germline ends. The germline V gene has CDR1 SNHLY and CDR2 FYNNEI.

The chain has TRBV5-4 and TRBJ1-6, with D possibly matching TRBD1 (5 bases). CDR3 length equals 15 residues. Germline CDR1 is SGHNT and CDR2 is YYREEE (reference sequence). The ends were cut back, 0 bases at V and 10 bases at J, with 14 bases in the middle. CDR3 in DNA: TGTGCCAGCAGCTTGGTGGGCCAGGGAACCTCACCCCTCCACTTT. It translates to CASSLVGQGTSPLHF.

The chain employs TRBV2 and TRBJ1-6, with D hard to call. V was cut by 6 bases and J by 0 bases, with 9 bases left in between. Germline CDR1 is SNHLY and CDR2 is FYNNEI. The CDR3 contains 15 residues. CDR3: CASSPISSYNSPLHF. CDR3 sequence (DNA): TGTGCCAGCAGCCCAATCAGCTCCTATAATTCACCCCTCCACTTT.

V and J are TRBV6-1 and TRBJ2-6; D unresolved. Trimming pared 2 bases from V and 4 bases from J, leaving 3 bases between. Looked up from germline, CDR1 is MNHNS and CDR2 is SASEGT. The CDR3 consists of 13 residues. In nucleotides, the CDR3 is TGTGCCAGCAGTGAACAGGGGGCCAACGTCCTGACTTTC. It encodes CASSEQGANVLTF.

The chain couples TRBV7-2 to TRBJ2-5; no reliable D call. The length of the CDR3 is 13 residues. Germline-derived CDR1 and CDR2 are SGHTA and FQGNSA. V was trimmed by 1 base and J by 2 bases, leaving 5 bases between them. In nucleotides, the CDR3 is TGTGCCAGCAGCTTAGGGCAACAAGAGACCCAGTACTTC. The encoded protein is CASSLGQQETQYF.

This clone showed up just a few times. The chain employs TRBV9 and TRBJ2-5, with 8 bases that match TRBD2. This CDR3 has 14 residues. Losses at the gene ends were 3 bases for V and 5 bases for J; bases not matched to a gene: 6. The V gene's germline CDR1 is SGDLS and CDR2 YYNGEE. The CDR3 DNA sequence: TGTGCCAGCAGCGAGGGGACTAGTTCGGAGACCCAGTACTTC. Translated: CASSEGTSSETQYF.

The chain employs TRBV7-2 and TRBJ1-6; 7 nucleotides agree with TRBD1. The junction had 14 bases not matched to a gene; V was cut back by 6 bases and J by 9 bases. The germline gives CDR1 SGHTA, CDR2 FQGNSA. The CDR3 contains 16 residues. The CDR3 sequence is CASRPDRATGTSPLHF. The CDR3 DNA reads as TGTGCCAGCAGACCTGACAGGGCGACGGGTACTTCACCCCTCCACTTT. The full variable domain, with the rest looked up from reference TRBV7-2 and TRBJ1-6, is GAGVSQSPSNKVTEKGKDVELRCDPISGHTALYWYRQSLGQGLEFLIYFQGNSAPDKSGLPSDRFSAERTGGSVSTLTIQRTQQEDSAVYLCASRPDRATGTSPLHFGNGTRLTVT.

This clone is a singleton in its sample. In nucleotides, the CDR3 is TGTGCCAGCAGCTTTGGACAGGGAAGCTACGAGCAGTACTTC. It translates to CASSFGQGSYEQYF. The chain employs TRBV5-4 and TRBJ2-7; the match to TRBD1 covers 8 bases. CDR1 is SGHNT, CDR2 YYREEE, per germline (reference sequence). J gave up 3 bases and V 2 bases, and 4 bases lay outside the gene matches. This CDR3 has 14 amino acids.

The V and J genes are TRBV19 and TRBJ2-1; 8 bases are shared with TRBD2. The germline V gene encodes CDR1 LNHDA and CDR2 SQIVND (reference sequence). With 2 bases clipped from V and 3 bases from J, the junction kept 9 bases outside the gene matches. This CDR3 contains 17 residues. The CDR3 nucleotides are TGTGCCAGTAGTATAATGGTCGGGGGGGGGCTCTACAATGAGCAGTTCTTC. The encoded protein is CASSIMVGGGLYNEQFF.

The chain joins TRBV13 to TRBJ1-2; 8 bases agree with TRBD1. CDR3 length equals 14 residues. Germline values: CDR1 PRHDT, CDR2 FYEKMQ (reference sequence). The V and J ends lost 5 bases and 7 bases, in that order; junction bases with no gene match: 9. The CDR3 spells CASSLDREFGGYTF. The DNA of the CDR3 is TGTGCCAGCAGCCTGGACAGGGAGTTTGGTGGCTACACCTTC.

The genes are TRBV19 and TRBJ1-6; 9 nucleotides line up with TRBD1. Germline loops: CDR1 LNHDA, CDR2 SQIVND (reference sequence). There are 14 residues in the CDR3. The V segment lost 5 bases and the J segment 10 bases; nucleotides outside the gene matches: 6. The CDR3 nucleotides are TGTGCCAGTAGTGACGGGACAGGGCAGTCACCCCTCCACTTT. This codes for CASSDGTGQSPLHF.

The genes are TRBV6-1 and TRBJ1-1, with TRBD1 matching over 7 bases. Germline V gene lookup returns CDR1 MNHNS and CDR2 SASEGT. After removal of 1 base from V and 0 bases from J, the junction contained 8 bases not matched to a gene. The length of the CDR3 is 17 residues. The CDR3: CASSEGPGTDVNTEAFF. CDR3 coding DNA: TGTGCCAGCAGTGAAGGACCGGGGACAGACGTGAACACTGAAGCTTTCTTT.

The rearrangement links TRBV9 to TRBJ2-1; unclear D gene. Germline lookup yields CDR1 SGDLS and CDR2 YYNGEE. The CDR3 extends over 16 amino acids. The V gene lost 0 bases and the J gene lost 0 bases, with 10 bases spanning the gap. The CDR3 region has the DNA TGTGCCAGCAGCGTAGCTCGAGAGAGCTCCTACAATGAGCAGTTCTTC. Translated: CASSVARESSYNEQFF.

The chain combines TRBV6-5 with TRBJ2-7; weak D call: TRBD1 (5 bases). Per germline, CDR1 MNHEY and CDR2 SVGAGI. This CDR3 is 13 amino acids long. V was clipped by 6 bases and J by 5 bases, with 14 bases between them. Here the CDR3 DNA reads TGTGCCAGCAGGCGTCTTCAGGGCCACGAGCAGTACTTC. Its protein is CASRRLQGHEQYF.

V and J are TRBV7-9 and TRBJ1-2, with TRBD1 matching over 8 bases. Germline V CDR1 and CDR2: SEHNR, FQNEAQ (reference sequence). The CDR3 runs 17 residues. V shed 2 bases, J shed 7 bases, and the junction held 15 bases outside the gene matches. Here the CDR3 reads CASSLQGAIYSLGGYTF. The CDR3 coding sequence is TGTGCCAGCAGCTTACAGGGGGCTATCTATAGCCTTGGTGGCTACACCTTC.

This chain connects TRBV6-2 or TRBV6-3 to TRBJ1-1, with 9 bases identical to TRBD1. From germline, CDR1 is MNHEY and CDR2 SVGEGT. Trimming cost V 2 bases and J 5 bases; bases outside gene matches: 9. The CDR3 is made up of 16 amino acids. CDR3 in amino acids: CASSYPPGTGRTEAFF. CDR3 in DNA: TGTGCCAGCAGTTACCCCCCCGGGACAGGGAGGACTGAAGCTTTCTTT.